This T cell receptor beta chain derives from a study of T-cell memory formation after mild COVID-19. Whole-study results and caveats: Pre-infection memory contained some responding clones, which suggested that cross-reactive memory had joined. Day 15 to 85 contractors were CD4/CD8 balanced; later expanders leaned CD4+. Second-wave clones with a day 37 peak had unconfirmed SARS-CoV-2 specificity.

The TCR alpha and TCR beta cDNA libraries, bearing sample barcodes and UMIs, were generated by 5'RACE using constant-segment primers. A single record per CDR3 protein comes from TCRdb applying MiXCR to the 5' RACE reads. Here the sample spans 470,000 or so distinct CDR3 sequences, about a sixth being singletons. Many counts were recorded for this clonotype. Its target is unknown. The CDR3 covers 13 residues. Germline assignment: CDR1 KGHSH and CDR2 LQKENI. Trimming took 3 bases from V and 5 from J, leaving 9 bases between them. Specimen: PBMCs or a T cell subset sorted from them (not recorded which). The genes are TRBV18 and TRBJ2-3; D is unresolved. The source of this sequence is a man aged 18 to 29 who had mild COVID-19 (a few samples of this study predate the infection). Cell type and time point are not known. The CDR3 loop is CASSPVGGDTQYF. CDR3 coding DNA: TGTGCCAGCTCACCGGTGGGTGGAGATACGCAGTATTTT.